One sample yielded the 18 T cell receptor beta chains listed below, sequenced in a study of cytomegalovirus exposure and HLA in healthy donors. A multiplex PCR was run with 60 Vbeta primers and 13 Jbeta primers. The data were produced by immunoSEQ multiplex PCR, yet TCRdb's version contains in-frame clones alone and is incomplete. The table has approximately 160,000 clones, approximately 77% seen once. Sample: PBMCs. The source of these receptors is a male donor in good health and CMV-seropositive.

The genes are TRBV18 and TRBJ2-6; D is uncertain. CDR1 is KGHSH and CDR2 is LQKENI in the germline V gene. The CDR3 length is 16 residues. V lost 6 bases and J lost 0, with 12 bases in between. The CDR3 region is CASSRQRASGANVLTF. The CDR3 nucleotides are TGTGCCAGCTCCCGGCAGCGCGCCTCTGGGGCCAACGTCCTGACTTTC.

This clone was counted once. The V call is TRBV19, the J call TRBJ1-6; tentative D call: TRBD1 (6 bases). The V gene's germline CDR1 is LNHDA and CDR2 SQIVND (reference sequence). The CDR3 extends over 13 amino acids. V lost 7 bases and J 6 bases, leaving 10 bases between the germline ends. The CDR3 region has the DNA TGTGCCAGTAAATCACAGGGTAATTCACCCCTCCACTTT. Protein: CASKSQGNSPLHF.

The chain carries TRBV6-5 and TRBJ1-1; TRBD1 aligns across 8 bases. In germline, CDR1 is MNHEY, CDR2 SVGAGI. The CDR3 length is 13 residues. Trimming cost V 5 bases and J 8 bases; bases outside gene matches: 7. CDR3 sequence (DNA): TGTGCCAGCAGTCTTGACAGGGGAGTCGAAGCTTTCTTT. It translates to CASSLDRGVEAFF.

Comment on this clone: This specimen includes other DNA sequences encoding the same CDR3. The chain employs TRBV5-4 and TRBJ2-1, with TRBD2 identical over 11 bases. V lost 2 bases, J lost 2 bases, and 0 bases stayed unmatched. This CDR3 has 15 residues. Germline CDR1 and CDR2: SGHNT and YYREEE (reference sequence). The CDR3 DNA reads TGTGCCAGCAGCTTTAGCGGGGGGGCCTACAATGAGCAGTTCTTC. It specifies CASSFSGGAYNEQFF.

The chain uses TRBV27 and TRBJ2-1, with D maybe TRBD2 (5 bases). The CDR3 is 11 residues long. In germline, CDR1 is MNHEY, CDR2 SMNVEV (reference sequence). The V gene lost 4 bases and the J gene lost 7 bases, with 5 bases spanning the gap. CDR3 DNA: TGTGCCAGCAGTTGGAGGAATGAGCAGTTCTTC. Amino acid sequence: CASSWRNEQFF.

The rearrangement links TRBV13 to TRBJ2-1; D is possibly TRBD1 (5 bases). V was clipped by 0 bases and J by 7 bases, with 10 bases between them. The germline V gene encodes CDR1 PRHDT and CDR2 FYEKMQ (reference sequence). The CDR3 sequence is 14 residues long. CDR3 in amino acids: CASSLGSRENEQFF. CDR3 coding DNA: TGTGCCAGCAGCTTAGGGAGCAGGGAAAATGAGCAGTTCTTC.

This clone was detected a few times. The genes are TRBV6-1 and TRBJ2-1, with 11 nucleotides matching TRBD2. The trim removed 8 bases at V and 4 bases at J, leaving 1 base unmatched. This CDR3 has 13 residues. Germline CDR1 is MNHNS and CDR2 is SASEGT. The DNA for the CDR3 is TGTGCCAGCGGACTAGCGGGTTACAATGAGCAGTTCTTC. Protein: CASGLAGYNEQFF.

The V call is TRBV29-1, the J call TRBJ2-2; D perhaps matches TRBD1 (6 bases). Trimming took 4 bases from V and 5 from J, leaving 17 bases between them. Looked up from germline, CDR1 is SQVTM and CDR2 is ANQGSEA. The length of the CDR3 is 15 residues. The CDR3 bases are TGCAGCGTTGGAGAAGGGGGTTTCGATACCGGGGAGCTGTTTTTT. It translates to CSVGEGGFDTGELFF.

This clone has only a few counts. The J gene is TRBJ1-2, the V gene TRBV2, with D perhaps TRBD1 (5 bases). The V gene lost 8 bases and the J gene lost 2 bases, with 15 bases spanning the gap. The CDR3 length is 14 residues. Per the germline V gene, CDR1 is SNHLY and CDR2 is FYNNEI. The CDR3 loop is CASGVGPRNYGYTF. The CDR3 DNA follows: TGTGCCAGCGGAGTGGGGCCTAGGAACTATGGCTACACCTTC.

The chain employs TRBV4-1 and TRBJ2-5; 10 nucleotides agree with TRBD1. This CDR3 is 16 amino acids long. J was trimmed by 11 bases and V by 1 base; bases with no gene match: 13. Germline V CDR1 and CDR2: MGHRA, YSYEKL. The CDR3 spells CASSQVIRDRGREQYF. CDR3 nucleotide sequence: TGCGCCAGCAGCCAAGTGATCCGGGACAGGGGACGGGAGCAGTACTTC.

V is TRBV7-2 and J is TRBJ1-2; 8 bases line up with TRBD1. V was clipped by 4 bases and J by 5 bases; unmatched bases: 3. Per germline, CDR1 SGHTA and CDR2 FQGNSA. The CDR3 extends over 13 amino acids. Written as DNA, the CDR3 is TGTGCCAGCAGCTCAAGGACAGGGTATGGCTACACCTTC. This encodes CASSSRTGYGYTF. Full variable domain (outside the CDR3, taken from reference TRBV7-2 and TRBJ1-2): GAGVSQSPSNKVTEKGKDVELRCDPISGHTALYWYRQSLGQGLEFLIYFQGNSAPDKSGLPSDRFSAERTGGSVSTLTIQRTQQEDSAVYLCASSSRTGYGYTFGSGTRLTVV.

The chain recombines TRBV2 with TRBJ1-2; D unclear. The V gene's germline CDR1 is SNHLY and CDR2 FYNNEI. With 10 bases removed from V and 5 bases from J, the gap between germline ends came to 14 bases. This CDR3 region has 12 residues. CDR3 loop: CATVVTRYGYTF. CDR3 bases: TGTGCCACGGTGGTAACGCGGTATGGCTACACCTTC.

The chain links TRBV27 to TRBJ2-1, with 10 bases identical to TRBD1. The CDR3 has 16 residues. V gave up 2 bases and J gave up 4 bases; unmatched junction bases: 5. The germline gives CDR1 MNHEY, CDR2 SMNVEV (reference sequence). The CDR3 sequence: CASSLLGDRGYNEQFF. In nucleotides, the CDR3 is TGTGCCAGCAGTTTACTCGGGGACAGGGGATACAATGAGCAGTTCTTC.

The rearrangement joins TRBV15 to TRBJ2-7; TRBD2 aligns across 11 bases. The V gene's germline CDR1 is LNHNV and CDR2 YYDKDF (reference sequence). This CDR3 contains 16 residues. Trimming removed 1 base from V and 7 bases from J; junction bases left unmatched: 9. The CDR3: CATSRVRTSGSGEQYF. The CDR3 region has the DNA TGTGCCACCAGCAGAGTGAGGACTAGCGGGTCTGGTGAGCAGTACTTC.

This clone was observed once. This chain links TRBV5-4 with TRBJ2-7; TRBD1 aligns across 7 bases. The CDR3 spans 14 residues. Germline V gene data show CDR1 as SGHNT and CDR2 as YYREEE (reference sequence). V shed 1 base, J shed 6 bases, and the junction held 7 bases outside the gene matches. The CDR3 here is CASSLWGQRREQYF. DNA of the CDR3: TGTGCCAGCAGCTTGTGGGGACAGAGGCGCGAGCAGTACTTC. Full variable domain (outside the CDR3, taken from reference TRBV5-4 and TRBJ2-7): ETGVTQSPTHLIKTRGQQVTLRCSSQSGHNTVSWYQQALGQGPQFIFQYYREEENGRGNFPPRFSGLQFPNYSSELNVNALELDDSALYLCASSLWGQRREQYFGPGTRLTVT.

The V gene is TRBV6-5, the J gene TRBJ2-7; 9 positions agree with TRBD1. Germline CDR1 MNHEY, CDR2 SVGAGI. This CDR3 is built from 14 residues. The J segment lost 2 bases and the V segment lost 5 bases, leaving 4 bases of the junction unmatched. The CDR3 DNA follows: TGTGCCAGCAGTGCCGGGACAGGGACCTACGAGCAGTACTTC. Translation gives CASSAGTGTYEQYF.

This sequence joins TRBV7-3 and TRBJ2-3, with TRBD2 identical over 11 bases. This CDR3 has 19 residues. From germline, CDR1 is SGHTA and CDR2 FQGTGA. Trimming at V came to 2 bases and at J to 1 base, leaving 11 bases not matched to a gene. CDR3 in amino acids: CASSLLGGLAGGRTDTQYF. The CDR3 nucleotides are TGTGCCAGCAGCTTACTTGGGGGGCTAGCGGGGGGTCGCACAGATACGCAGTATTTT.

This chain joins TRBV11-2 and TRBJ2-5; 8 bases are a match to TRBD1. This CDR3 is built from 15 residues. With 6 bases clipped from V and 2 bases from J, the junction kept 8 bases outside the gene matches. The germline V gene has CDR1 SGHAT and CDR2 FQNNGV. The CDR3 loop reads CASRGIRQGQETQYF. The DNA of the CDR3 is TGTGCCAGCAGGGGGATTAGACAGGGGCAAGAGACCCAGTACTTC. The complete variable domain, with remaining parts taken from reference TRBV11-2 and TRBJ2-5, reads EAGVAQSPRYKIIEKRQSVAFWCNPISGHATLYWYQQILGQGPKLLIQFQNNGVVDDSQLPKDRFSAERLKGVDSTLKIQPAKLEDSAVYLCASRGIRQGQETQYFGPGTRLLVL.